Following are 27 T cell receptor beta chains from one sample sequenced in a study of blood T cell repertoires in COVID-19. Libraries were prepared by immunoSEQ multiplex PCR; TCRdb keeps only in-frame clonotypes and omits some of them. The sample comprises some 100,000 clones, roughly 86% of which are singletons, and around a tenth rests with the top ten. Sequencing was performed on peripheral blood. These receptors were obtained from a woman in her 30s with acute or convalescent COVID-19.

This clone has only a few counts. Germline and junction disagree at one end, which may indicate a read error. Here the CDR3 DNA reads TGTGCCAGTAATATAGCAGGGGGAGCGAATGGCTACACCTTC. Protein product: CASNIAGGANGYTF. The V gene is TRBV19, the J gene TRBJ1-2, with 7 bases lining up with TRBD1. Germline CDR1 is LNHDA and CDR2 is SQIVND (reference sequence). There are 14 residues in the CDR3.

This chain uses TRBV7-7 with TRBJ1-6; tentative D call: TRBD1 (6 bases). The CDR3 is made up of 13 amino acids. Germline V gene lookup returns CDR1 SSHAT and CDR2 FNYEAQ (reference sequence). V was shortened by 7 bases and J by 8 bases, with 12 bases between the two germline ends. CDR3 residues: CASTQDSYSPLHF. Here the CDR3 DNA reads TGTGCCAGCACCCAGGACAGCTATTCACCCCTCCACTTT.

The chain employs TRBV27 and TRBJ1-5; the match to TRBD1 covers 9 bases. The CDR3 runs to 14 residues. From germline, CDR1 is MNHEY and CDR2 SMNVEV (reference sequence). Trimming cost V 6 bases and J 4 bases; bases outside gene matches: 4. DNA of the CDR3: TGTGCCAGCAGAATGACAGGGGGAAATCAGCCCCAGCATTTT. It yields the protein CASRMTGGNQPQHF.

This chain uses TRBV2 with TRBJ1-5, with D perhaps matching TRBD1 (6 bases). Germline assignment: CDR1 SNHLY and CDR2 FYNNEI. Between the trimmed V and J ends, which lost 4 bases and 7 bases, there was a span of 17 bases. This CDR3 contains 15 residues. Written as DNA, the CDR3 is TGTGCCAGCAGTGGGCCCGGGACATTCGCGCAGCCCCAGCATTTT. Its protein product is CASSGPGTFAQPQHF. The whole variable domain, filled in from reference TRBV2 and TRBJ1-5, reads EPEVTQTPSHQVTQMGQEVILRCVPISNHLYFYWYRQILGQKVEFLVSFYNNEISEKSEIFDDQFSVERPDGSNFTLKIRSTKLEDSAMYFCASSGPGTFAQPQHFGDGTRLSIL.

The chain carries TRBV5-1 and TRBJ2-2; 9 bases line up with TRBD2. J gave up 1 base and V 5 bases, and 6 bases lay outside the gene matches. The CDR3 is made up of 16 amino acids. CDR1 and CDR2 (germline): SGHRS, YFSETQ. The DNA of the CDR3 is TGCGCCAGCAGTTATCTAGCGGGGCAGAACACCGGGGAGCTGTTTTTT. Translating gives CASSYLAGQNTGELFF.

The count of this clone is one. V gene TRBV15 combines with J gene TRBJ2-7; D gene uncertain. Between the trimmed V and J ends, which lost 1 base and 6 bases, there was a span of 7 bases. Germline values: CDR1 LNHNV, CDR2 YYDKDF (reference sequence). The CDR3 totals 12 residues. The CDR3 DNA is TGTGCCACCAGCAGAGCGTCCGGCGAGCAGTACTTC. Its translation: CATSRASGEQYF. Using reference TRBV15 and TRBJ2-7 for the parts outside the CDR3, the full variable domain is DAMVIQNPRYQVTQFGKPVTLSCSQTLNHNVMYWYQQKSSQAPKLLFHYYDKDFNNEADTPDNFQSRRPNTSFCFLDIRSPGLGDTAMYLCATSRASGEQYFGPGTRLTVT.

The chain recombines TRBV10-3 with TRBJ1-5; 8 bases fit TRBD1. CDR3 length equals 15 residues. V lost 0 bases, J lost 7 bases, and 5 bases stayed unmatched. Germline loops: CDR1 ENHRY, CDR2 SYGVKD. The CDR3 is CAISESGQGWQPQHF. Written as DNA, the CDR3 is TGTGCCATCAGTGAGTCCGGACAGGGATGGCAGCCCCAGCATTTT.

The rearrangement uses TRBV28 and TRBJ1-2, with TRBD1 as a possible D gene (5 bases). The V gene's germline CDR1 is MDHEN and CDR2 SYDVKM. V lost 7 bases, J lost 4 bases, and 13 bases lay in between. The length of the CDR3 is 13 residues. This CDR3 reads CASIGGSGYGYTF. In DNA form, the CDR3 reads TGTGCCAGCATTGGGGGGTCAGGCTATGGCTACACCTTC.

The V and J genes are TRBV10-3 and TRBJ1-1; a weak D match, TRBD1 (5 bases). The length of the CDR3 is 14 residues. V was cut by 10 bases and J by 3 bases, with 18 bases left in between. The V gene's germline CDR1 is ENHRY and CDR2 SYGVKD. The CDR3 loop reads CATLGGARDTEAFF. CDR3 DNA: TGTGCCACCCTAGGAGGGGCGCGGGACACTGAAGCTTTCTTT.

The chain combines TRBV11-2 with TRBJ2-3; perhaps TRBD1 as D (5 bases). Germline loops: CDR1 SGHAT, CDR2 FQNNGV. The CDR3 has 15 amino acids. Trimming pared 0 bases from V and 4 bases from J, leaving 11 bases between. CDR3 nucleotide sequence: TGTGCCAGCAGCTTAGATCAGGGTCCCCCAGATACGCAGTATTTT. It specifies CASSLDQGPPDTQYF.

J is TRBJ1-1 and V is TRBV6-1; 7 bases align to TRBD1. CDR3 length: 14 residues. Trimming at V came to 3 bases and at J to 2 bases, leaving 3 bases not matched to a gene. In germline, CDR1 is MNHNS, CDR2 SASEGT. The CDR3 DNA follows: TGTGCCAGCAGTGAGGGGACAGTTAACACTGAAGCTTTCTTT. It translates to CASSEGTVNTEAFF.

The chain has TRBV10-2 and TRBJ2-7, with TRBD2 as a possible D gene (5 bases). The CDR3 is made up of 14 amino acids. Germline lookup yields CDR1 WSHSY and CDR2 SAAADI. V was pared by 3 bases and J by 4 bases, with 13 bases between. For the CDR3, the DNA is TGCGCCAGCAGTGAAACTAGTGGGCGGTACGAGCAGTACTTC. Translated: CASSETSGRYEQYF.

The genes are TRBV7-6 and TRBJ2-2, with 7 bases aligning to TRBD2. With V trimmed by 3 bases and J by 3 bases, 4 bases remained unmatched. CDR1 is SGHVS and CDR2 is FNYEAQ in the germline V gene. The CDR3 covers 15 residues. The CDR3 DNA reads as TGTGCCAGCAGCTTGGGCGGGGGTCACACCGGGGAGCTGTTTTTT. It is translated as CASSLGGGHTGELFF.

Written as DNA, the CDR3 is TGTGCCAGCAGCTTCAATCCGAACACTGAAGCTTTCTTT. This encodes CASSFNPNTEAFF. The V gene is TRBV7-8, the J gene TRBJ1-1; D remains unclear. This CDR3 has 13 residues. V was clipped by 3 bases and J by 1 base, with 6 bases between them. Per germline, CDR1 SGHVS and CDR2 FQNEAQ.

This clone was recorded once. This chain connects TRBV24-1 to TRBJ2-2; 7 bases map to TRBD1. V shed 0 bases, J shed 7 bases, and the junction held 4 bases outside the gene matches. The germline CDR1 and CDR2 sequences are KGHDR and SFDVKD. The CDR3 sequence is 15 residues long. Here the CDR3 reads CATSDLGTASGELFF. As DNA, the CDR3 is TGTGCCACCAGTGATTTGGGGACAGCCAGCGGGGAGCTGTTTTTT.

DNA for the CDR3: TGTGCCAGCAGTTACGTGGCGGTCTATGGCTACACCTTC. Amino acid sequence: CASSYVAVYGYTF. The V and J genes are TRBV6-6 and TRBJ1-2; D is unclear. The CDR3 has 13 residues. Trimming pared 2 bases from V and 4 bases from J, leaving 8 bases between. Germline CDR1 MNHNY, CDR2 SVGAGI (reference sequence).

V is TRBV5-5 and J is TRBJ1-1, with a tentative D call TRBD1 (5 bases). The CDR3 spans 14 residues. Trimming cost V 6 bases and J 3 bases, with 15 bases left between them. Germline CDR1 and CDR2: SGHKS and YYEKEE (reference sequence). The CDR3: CASTRGDRDTEAFF. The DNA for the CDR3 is TGTGCCAGCACCCGGGGGGATAGGGACACTGAAGCTTTCTTT.

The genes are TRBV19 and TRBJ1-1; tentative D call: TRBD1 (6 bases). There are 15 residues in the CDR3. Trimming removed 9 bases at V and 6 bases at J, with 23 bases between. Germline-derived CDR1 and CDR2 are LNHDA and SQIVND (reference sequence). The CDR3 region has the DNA TGTGCCAGCAGGGACACTTCGTTGATGGCGTCTGAAGCTTTCTTT. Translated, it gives CASRDTSLMASEAFF.

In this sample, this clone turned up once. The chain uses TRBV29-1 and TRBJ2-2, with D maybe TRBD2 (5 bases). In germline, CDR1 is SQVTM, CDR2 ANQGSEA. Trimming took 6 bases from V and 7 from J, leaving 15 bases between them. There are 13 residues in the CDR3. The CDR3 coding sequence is TGCAGCGTCCGGTCGTTTCGGGACGGGGAGCTGTTTTTT. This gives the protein CSVRSFRDGELFF.

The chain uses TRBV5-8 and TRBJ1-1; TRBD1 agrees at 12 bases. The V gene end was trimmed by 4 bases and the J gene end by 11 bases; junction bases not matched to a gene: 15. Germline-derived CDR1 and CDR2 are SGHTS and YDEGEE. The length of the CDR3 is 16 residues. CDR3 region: CASSLRDRGRVVGAFF. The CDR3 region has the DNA TGTGCCAGCAGCCTCCGGGACAGGGGGCGCGTGGTCGGGGCTTTCTTT.

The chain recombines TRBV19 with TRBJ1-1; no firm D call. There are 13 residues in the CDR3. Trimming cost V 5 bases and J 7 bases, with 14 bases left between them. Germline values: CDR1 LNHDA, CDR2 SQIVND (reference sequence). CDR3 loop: CASSVGSSGEAFF. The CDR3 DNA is TGTGCCAGTAGTGTAGGGTCCAGCGGTGAAGCTTTCTTT.

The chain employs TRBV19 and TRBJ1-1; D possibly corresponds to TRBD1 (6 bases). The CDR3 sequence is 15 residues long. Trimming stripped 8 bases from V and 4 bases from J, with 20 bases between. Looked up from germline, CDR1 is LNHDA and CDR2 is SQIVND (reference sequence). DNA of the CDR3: TGTGCCAGTTCCTTTAGATCAGGGACACTCACTGAAGCTTTCTTT. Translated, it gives CASSFRSGTLTEAFF.

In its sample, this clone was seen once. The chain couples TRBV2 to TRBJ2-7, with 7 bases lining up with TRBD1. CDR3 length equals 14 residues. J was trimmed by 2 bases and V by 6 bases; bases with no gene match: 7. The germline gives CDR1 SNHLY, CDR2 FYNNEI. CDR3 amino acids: CASRETGLTYEQYF. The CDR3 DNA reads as TGTGCCAGCAGGGAGACAGGGCTAACCTACGAGCAGTACTTC.

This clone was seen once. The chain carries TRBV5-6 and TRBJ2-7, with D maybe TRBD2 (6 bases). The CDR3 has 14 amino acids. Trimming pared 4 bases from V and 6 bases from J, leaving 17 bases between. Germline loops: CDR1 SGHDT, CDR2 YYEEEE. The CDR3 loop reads CASSPWGEGSEQYF. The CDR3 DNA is TGTGCCAGCAGCCCATGGGGGGAAGGTAGCGAGCAGTACTTC. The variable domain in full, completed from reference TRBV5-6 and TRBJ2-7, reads DAGVTQSPTHLIKTRGQQVTLRCSPKSGHDTVSWYQQALGQGPQFIFQYYEEEERQRGNFPDRFSGHQFPNYSSELNVNALLLGDSALYLCASSPWGEGSEQYFGPGTRLTVT.

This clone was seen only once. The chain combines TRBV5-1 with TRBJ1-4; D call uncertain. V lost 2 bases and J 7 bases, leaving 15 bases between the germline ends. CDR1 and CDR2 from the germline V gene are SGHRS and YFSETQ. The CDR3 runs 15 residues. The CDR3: CASSFGTGRAEKLFF. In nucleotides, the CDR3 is TGCGCCAGCAGCTTCGGCACCGGGCGGGCTGAAAAACTGTTTTTT.

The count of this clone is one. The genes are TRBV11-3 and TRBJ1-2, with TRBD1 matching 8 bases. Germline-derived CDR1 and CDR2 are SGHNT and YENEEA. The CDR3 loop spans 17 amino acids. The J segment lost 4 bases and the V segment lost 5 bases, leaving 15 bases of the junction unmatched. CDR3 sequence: CASSPPIQGALSYGYTF. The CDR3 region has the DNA TGTGCCAGCAGCCCTCCGATCCAGGGGGCTCTTTCCTATGGCTACACCTTC.

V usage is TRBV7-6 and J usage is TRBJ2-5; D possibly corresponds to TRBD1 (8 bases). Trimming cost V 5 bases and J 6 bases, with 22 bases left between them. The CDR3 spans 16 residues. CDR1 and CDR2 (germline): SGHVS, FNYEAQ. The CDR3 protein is CASSPRPTGEGKTQYF. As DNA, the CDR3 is TGTGCCAGCAGCCCCAGGCCGACAGGGGAGGGAAAGACCCAGTACTTC.